This TCR beta chain was documented in a study of blood T cells in healthy people across ages. Background on the study: About one barcoded beta molecule was captured per two T cells (by template switching).

This clonotype was seen only a few times. Through a sample-barcoded 5' primer and a J-beta primer mix, a second PCR was run for roughly 7 to 11 cycles. In TCRdb, the 5' RACE reads were re-called with MiXCR into one record per CDR3 protein. The sample holds about 570,000 distinct CDR3 sequences, 25% to 30% seen once. Individuals who donated were healthy Caucasians from Russia aged about 6 to 95. Germline V CDR1 and CDR2: MNHEY, SVGEGT. V trimming: 6 bases; J trimming: 2 bases; junction bases outside the gene matches: 7. This CDR3 has 16 amino acids. Sequencing was carried out using blood. The receptor comes from a woman aged 65 to 85 in good health. This chain links TRBV6-2 or TRBV6-3 with TRBJ2-2, with TRBD2 identical over 9 bases. The CDR3 sequence is CASRRSGGPNTGELFF. The CDR3 DNA follows: TGTGCCAGCAGGCGTAGCGGGGGCCCAAACACCGGGGAGCTGTTTTTT.